Shown below are 12 T cell receptor beta chains from a single sample sequenced in a study of T cells in Graves' hyperthyroidism and ophthalmopathy. RNA transcripts yielded amplified TCR beta CDR3 regions. The TCR CDR3 was amplified in a first-round RT-PCR using the HTBI primer set. One entry per CDR3 protein, called by TCRdb with MiXCR from the multiplex PCR reads. The data contain over 300,000 distinct CDR3 sequences, roughly an eighth of them singletons. The sample taken for sequencing was blood. These receptors all stem from a woman in her thirties or forties with Graves' ophthalmopathy.

Points on this clonotype: A much more abundant neighbour one base away suggests this may be a read error. This CDR3 is CASSQVVETQYF. In DNA, the CDR3 is TGTGCCAGCAGCCAAGTGGTAGAGACCCAGTACTTC. The V and J genes are TRBV3-1 and TRBJ2-5; D is uncertain. V was shortened by 1 base and J by 4 bases, with 4 bases between the two germline ends. The CDR3 covers 12 residues. Looked up from germline, CDR1 is LGHDT and CDR2 is YNNKEL (reference sequence).

This clonotype has ten or more counts. CDR3 coding DNA: TGTGCCAGCAGCTTAGGCACGGCCAACTATGGCTACACCTTC. Translating gives CASSLGTANYGYTF. The genes are TRBV11-2 and TRBJ1-2; D not resolved. The CDR3 runs 14 residues. Trimming stripped 1 base from V and 2 bases from J, with 8 bases between. CDR1 and CDR2 from the germline V gene are SGHAT and FQNNGV. Variable domain in full (rest from reference TRBV11-2 and TRBJ1-2): EAGVAQSPRYKIIEKRQSVAFWCNPISGHATLYWYQQILGQGPKLLIQFQNNGVVDDSQLPKDRFSAERLKGVDSTLKIQPAKLEDSAVYLCASSLGTANYGYTFGSGTRLTVV.

The chain carries TRBV5-1 and TRBJ1-1, with D unresolved. Trimming pared 0 bases from V and 0 bases from J, leaving 6 bases between. This CDR3 spans 14 amino acids. Germline V gene data show CDR1 as SGHRS and CDR2 as YFSETQ. CDR3 nucleotide sequence: TGCGCCAGCAGCTTGGTCGGGATGAACACTGAAGCTTTCTTT. As protein: CASSLVGMNTEAFF.

In its sample, this clonotype was seen many times. J is TRBJ1-2 and V is TRBV7-9; 9 bases align to TRBD1. J was trimmed by 8 bases and V by 5 bases; bases with no gene match: 6. The CDR3 length is 13 residues. Germline-derived CDR1 and CDR2 are SEHNR and FQNEAQ (reference sequence). As DNA, the CDR3 is TGTGCCAGCAGCCACGGACAGGGGCGAGGCTACACCTTC. It yields the protein CASSHGQGRGYTF.

This clonotype was observed a handful of times. This chain's CDR3 is CAISGSWDGGTDTQYF. The CDR3 nucleotides read TGTGCCATCTCAGGAAGTTGGGACGGAGGCACAGATACGCAGTATTTT. This chain connects TRBV6-1 to TRBJ2-3, with D perhaps given as TRBD1 or TRBD2 (5 bases each). Trimming cost V 10 bases and J 1 base, with 21 bases left between them. Germline-derived CDR1 and CDR2 are MNHNS and SASEGT. CDR3 size: 16 residues.

This clonotype has ten or more counts. The CDR3 protein is CASSLGHYEQYF. CDR3 DNA sequence: TGTGCCAGCAGCCTTGGACACTACGAGCAGTACTTC. This sequence joins TRBV11-2 and TRBJ2-7, with D possibly TRBD1 on 5 matching bases. V gave up 5 bases and J gave up 3 bases, with 8 bases separating them. Germline-derived CDR1 and CDR2 are SGHAT and FQNNGV. CDR3 length: 12 amino acids.

This clonotype was picked up many times. V is TRBV27 and J is TRBJ1-1; 11 bases match TRBD1. With V trimmed by 10 bases and J by 5 bases, 9 bases remained unmatched. CDR3 size: 14 residues. From germline, CDR1 is MNHEY and CDR2 SMNVEV (reference sequence). As DNA, the CDR3 is TGTGCCACCAAGAGGGACAGGGGGGATACTGAAGCTTTCTTT. It encodes CATKRDRGDTEAFF.

This clonotype was seen repeatedly, ten times or more. The genes are TRBV7-8 and TRBJ2-5; 7 bases line up with TRBD2. This CDR3 is built from 16 residues. Germline trimming cut 1 base from V and 2 bases from J; bases unmatched to any gene: 7. Germline V gene lookup returns CDR1 SGHVS and CDR2 FQNEAQ. The DNA of the CDR3 is TGTGCCAGCAGCTTAGGGGTGGGAGGGATACAAGAGACCCAGTACTTC. Amino acids: CASSLGVGGIQETQYF.

This chain joins TRBV3-1 and TRBJ1-2; maybe TRBD1 (5 bases). CDR1 and CDR2 (germline): LGHDT, YNNKEL (reference sequence). The CDR3 contains 15 residues. Trimming left V 2 bases short and J 6 bases short, with 16 bases between. CDR3 coding DNA: TGTGCCAGCAGCCAACGAGGACCGAGACAGAATGGCTACACCTTC. It specifies CASSQRGPRQNGYTF.

Turning to this clonotype: Given a much more abundant clone one base away, this may be a read error. The genes are TRBV29-1 and TRBJ2-3; 11 nucleotides agree with TRBD1. CDR3 length equals 16 residues. V dropped 7 bases and J dropped 5; count of bases not matched to a gene: 14. The germline V gene encodes CDR1 SQVTM and CDR2 ANQGSEA. CDR3 nucleotide sequence: TGCAGCGCCAAACCTGGGACAGGGGGTCTCATAGATACGCAGTATTTT. Protein: CSAKPGTGGLIDTQYF.

This clonotype has just a few counts. The CDR3 protein is CASSVGGGGGTEAFF. The CDR3 nucleotides read TGTGCCAGCAGCGTAGGAGGGGGCGGGGGCACTGAAGCTTTCTTT. This chain links TRBV9 with TRBJ1-1, with 7 bases fitting TRBD1. V lost 0 bases and J lost 4; bases outside the gene matches: 6. Germline V gene data show CDR1 as SGDLS and CDR2 as YYNGEE. The CDR3 is 15 residues long. Full variable domain (missing parts from reference TRBV9 and TRBJ1-1): DSGVTQTPKHLITATGQRVTLRCSPRSGDLSVYWYQQSLDQGLQFLIQYYNGEERAKGNILERFSAQQFPDLHSELNLSSLELGDSALYFCASSVGGGGGTEAFFGQGTRLTVV.

This clonotype was observed a handful of times. V usage is TRBV5-1 and J usage is TRBJ2-7; D perhaps matches TRBD2 (5 bases). CDR1 and CDR2 (germline): SGHRS, YFSETQ. V lost 2 bases and J 5 bases, leaving 8 bases between the germline ends. There are 12 residues in the CDR3. This CDR3 reads CASSFRGNEQYF. The CDR3 nucleotides are TGCGCCAGCAGCTTCCGGGGTAACGAGCAGTACTTC. The whole variable domain, filled in from reference TRBV5-1 and TRBJ2-7, reads KAGVTQTPRYLIKTRGQQVTLSCSPISGHRSVSWYQQTPGQGLQFLFEYFSETQRNKGNFPGRFSGRQFSNSRSEMNVSTLELGDSALYLCASSFRGNEQYFGPGTRLTVT.